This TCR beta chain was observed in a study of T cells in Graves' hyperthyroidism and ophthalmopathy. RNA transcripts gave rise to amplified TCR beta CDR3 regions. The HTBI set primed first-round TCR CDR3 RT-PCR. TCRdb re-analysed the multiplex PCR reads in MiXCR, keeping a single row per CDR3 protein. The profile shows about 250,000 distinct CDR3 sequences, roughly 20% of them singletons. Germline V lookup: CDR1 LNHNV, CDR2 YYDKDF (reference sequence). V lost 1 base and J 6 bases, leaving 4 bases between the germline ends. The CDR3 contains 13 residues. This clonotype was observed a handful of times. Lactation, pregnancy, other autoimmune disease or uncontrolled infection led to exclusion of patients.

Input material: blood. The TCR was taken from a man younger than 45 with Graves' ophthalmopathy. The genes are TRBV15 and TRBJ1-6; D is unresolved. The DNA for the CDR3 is TGTGCCACCAGCAGAGCGGGTAATTCACCCCTCCACTTT. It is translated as CATSRAGNSPLHF.